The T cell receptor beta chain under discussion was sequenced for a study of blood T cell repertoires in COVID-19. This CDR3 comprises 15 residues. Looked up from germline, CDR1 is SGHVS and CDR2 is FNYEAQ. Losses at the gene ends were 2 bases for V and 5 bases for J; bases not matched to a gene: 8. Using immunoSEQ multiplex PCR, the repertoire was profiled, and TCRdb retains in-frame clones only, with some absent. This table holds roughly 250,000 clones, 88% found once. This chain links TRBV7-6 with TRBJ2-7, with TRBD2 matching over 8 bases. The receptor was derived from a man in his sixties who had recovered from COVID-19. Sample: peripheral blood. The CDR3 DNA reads TGTGCCAGCAGCTTAAGGACGGGGGGGCGGGACGAGCAGTACTTC. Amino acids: CASSLRTGGRDEQYF.